Shown below are 14 T cell receptor beta chains from a single sample sequenced in a study of HIV-infected children after antiretroviral therapy interruption (dated by TCRdb to about 2019). The library was obtained by 3' RACE. These reads were obtained on an Illumina MiSeq. To correct PCR amplification bias, TCR libraries were generated from RNA with a 3' RACE protocol that used unique molecular identifiers. In TCRdb, the public reads were trimmed at Q25 with fastp and aligned with MiXCR, with productive beta chains retained. Rows are combined by CDR3 protein, so each entry shows the most common genes and DNA. Within this sample are more than 75,000 distinct CDR3 sequences, with 6.9% of them counted one time only. Roughly 1% of the sample comes from the top ten. Per the publication, the treatment or condition label means: PENTA 11 planned treatment interruption arm or continuous ART arm. Sequences were derived from CD45RA+ CD4+ T cells from PBMCs, pooled from several time points, sampled from a donor given antiretroviral therapy, either interrupted or continuous. This sample's cell subset or site label indicates: naive CD4+ CD45RA+ CD45RO- T cells. All receptors derive from a pool of human donors with HIV.

This clonotype occurred many times. The chain joins TRBV10-3 to TRBJ2-6, with D tentatively TRBD2 (5 bases). The CDR3 contains 15 residues. V was clipped by 7 bases and J by 4 bases, with 14 bases between them. CDR1 is ENHRY and CDR2 is SYGVKD in the germline V gene. This CDR3 is CAITVGASGANVLTF. CDR3 nucleotides: TGTGCCATCACGGTGGGAGCGTCCGGGGCCAACGTCCTGACTTTC.

This chain joins TRBV7-9 and TRBJ1-2; D uncertain. CDR1 and CDR2 from the germline V gene are SEHNR and FQNEAQ (reference sequence). V lost 3 bases and J lost 4, with 15 bases in between. CDR3 length: 15 amino acids. The CDR3 region has the DNA TGTGCCAGCAGCTTTGAGGCCTCCTATGGCTATGGCTACACCTTC. It specifies CASSFEASYGYGYTF.

This clonotype was seen ten or more times. The chain uses TRBV5-1 and TRBJ2-1; TRBD2 might be the D (7 bases). Trimming shortened V by 4 bases and J by 6 bases, and 20 bases separated the two germline ends. Germline V lookup: CDR1 SGHRS, CDR2 YFSETQ. This CDR3 has 16 residues. CDR3 bases: TGCGCCAGCAGCCAGGGAGGGGGGCGTGAAGGCAATGAGCAGTTCTTC. Translated, it gives CASSQGGGREGNEQFF.

The V gene is TRBV5-1, the J gene TRBJ2-1; 13 positions match TRBD2. J gave up 8 bases and V 3 bases, and 11 bases lay outside the gene matches. This CDR3 comprises 17 residues. Germline assignment: CDR1 SGHRS and CDR2 YFSETQ. The CDR3 reads CASSSQLAGGPSHEQFF. The CDR3, as DNA: TGCGCCAGCAGCTCTCAACTAGCGGGGGGGCCTAGTCATGAGCAGTTCTTC.

This clonotype was observed once. The chain employs TRBV12-3 or TRBV12-4 and TRBJ2-2; D not resolved. This CDR3 comprises 14 residues. V lost 10 bases and J lost 2, with 14 bases in between. In DNA form, the CDR3 reads TGTGCCACCTCCAGACAACTAAACACCGGGGAGCTGTTTTTT. It specifies CATSRQLNTGELFF.

In this sample, this clonotype turned up a few times. V and J are TRBV10-3 and TRBJ2-7; TRBD1 agrees at 8 bases. This CDR3 region has 12 residues. Germline assignment: CDR1 ENHRY and CDR2 SYGVKD. CDR3 DNA: TGTGCAGCCGGGACAGGAGGCTACGAGCAGTACTTC. Translation: CAAGTGGYEQYF.

This clonotype was recorded at least ten times. This chain joins TRBV3-1 and TRBJ2-3, with TRBD2 matching 12 bases. The CDR3 totals 15 residues. J was trimmed by 5 bases and V by 2 bases; bases with no gene match: 2. CDR1 is LGHDT, CDR2 YNNKEL, per germline (reference sequence). CDR3 in amino acids: CASSQTSGGIDTQYF. CDR3 nucleotides: TGTGCCAGCAGCCAAACTAGCGGGGGGATAGATACGCAGTATTTT.

This clonotype appeared many times. The chain links TRBV10-3 to TRBJ2-3; D ambiguous. CDR3 length: 16 residues. Trimming left V 4 bases short and J 2 bases short, with 16 bases between. Germline V lookup: CDR1 ENHRY, CDR2 SYGVKD. CDR3 residues: CAISVVASDFTDTQYF. Written as DNA, the CDR3 is TGTGCCATCAGTGTAGTAGCTTCCGACTTCACAGATACGCAGTATTTT.

V gene TRBV2 combines with J gene TRBJ2-3; D unclear. This CDR3 spans 9 amino acids. The V end was cut by 10 bases, the J end by 8 bases, with 7 bases between. Germline CDR1 is SNHLY and CDR2 is FYNNEI. The CDR3 region is CANSTTQYF. The CDR3, as DNA: TGTGCCAACTCGACTACGCAGTATTTT. The whole variable domain, filled in from reference TRBV2 and TRBJ2-3, reads EPEVTQTPSHQVTQMGQEVILRCVPISNHLYFYWYRQILGQKVEFLVSFYNNEISEKSEIFDDQFSVERPDGSNFTLKIRSTKLEDSAMYFCANSTTQYFGPGTRLTVL.

This clonotype was recorded a few times. This chain uses TRBV4-1 with TRBJ2-5; 10 bases agree with TRBD1. The CDR3 runs 16 residues. Germline loops: CDR1 MGHRA, CDR2 YSYEKL. Trimming removed 0 bases from V and 2 bases from J; junction bases left unmatched: 3. CDR3 in amino acids: CASSQEGQGVQETQYF. Written as DNA, the CDR3 is TGCGCCAGCAGCCAAGAAGGACAGGGGGTACAAGAGACCCAGTACTTC.

This clonotype appeared many times. The chain carries TRBV5-1 and TRBJ2-3; D is possibly TRBD1 (6 bases). The germline V and J ends were trimmed by 6 bases and 3 bases, with 17 bases remaining between them. Germline CDR1 reads SGHRS; CDR2 reads YFSETQ. This CDR3 has 15 amino acids. The CDR3 DNA reads as TGCGCCAGCACCATCAGGGGCTGGCTTACAGATACGCAGTATTTT. Translation: CASTIRGWLTDTQYF. The full variable domain, completed using reference TRBV5-1 and TRBJ2-3, is KAGVTQTPRYLIKTRGQQVTLSCSPISGHRSVSWYQQTPGQGLQFLFEYFSETQRNKGNFPGRFSGRQFSNSRSEMNVSTLELGDSALYLCASTIRGWLTDTQYFGPGTRLTVL.

This clonotype has ten or more counts. This rearrangement joins TRBV20-1 to TRBJ1-2, with 10 bases identical to TRBD1. The CDR3 contains 14 residues. J gave up 2 bases and V 2 bases, and 2 bases lay outside the gene matches. In germline, CDR1 is DFQATT, CDR2 SNEGSKA (reference sequence). The CDR3 protein is CSARWTGGNYGYTF. The CDR3 DNA reads as TGCAGTGCTAGATGGACAGGGGGAAACTATGGCTACACCTTC.

The rearrangement joins TRBV6-1 to TRBJ2-3, with D unresolved. Per the germline V gene, CDR1 is MNHNS and CDR2 is SASEGT. The CDR3 sequence is 13 residues long. V gave up 2 bases and J gave up 4 bases, with 7 bases separating them. The DNA for the CDR3 is TGTGCCAGCAGTGAATTTGTTCCAGATACGCAGTATTTT. Translation: CASSEFVPDTQYF.

This clonotype was counted many times. The V call is TRBV7-9, the J call TRBJ2-3; 15 bases match TRBD2. This CDR3 region has 17 residues. Germline trimming cut 5 bases from V and 5 bases from J; bases unmatched to any gene: 8. The germline gives CDR1 SEHNR, CDR2 FQNEAQ (reference sequence). The CDR3 here is CASSQYGTSGRRDTQYF. The CDR3 bases are TGTGCCAGCAGCCAATATGGGACTAGCGGGAGGAGAGATACGCAGTATTTT. Together with reference TRBV7-9 and TRBJ2-3, the CDR3 gives the full variable domain: DTGVSQNPRHKITKRGQNVTFRCDPISEHNRLYWYRQTLGQGPEFLTYFQNEAQLEKSRLLSDRFSAERPKGSFSTLEIQRTEQGDSAMYLCASSQYGTSGRRDTQYFGPGTRLTVL.